The present entry profiles one T cell receptor beta chain with its context. Its cognate antigen has yet to be identified. No quality values exist for individual bases; no much larger clone is one base distant. This entry belongs to a study of T cell repertoires in cytomegalovirus infection (dated by TCRdb to between 2019 and 2020). Background for the entire study: Alongside well-studied HLA-B-restricted epitopes, the peptide stimulations were aimed at recently identified HLA-C-restricted CMV epitopes, whose presentation resists viral immunomodulation. Donor HLA type was relevant to the analysis, as public TCR beta signatures indicated carriage of CMV infection together with the matching HLA type. Study-level results and caveats: Carriers of CMV infection plus the relevant HLA type were discriminated by the cumulative frequency of public TCR beta family members in the study cohort and in an independent roughly 370-donor cohort. The ex vivo response was dominated by HLA-C-restricted CMV-specific TCR beta clonotypes, which also provided the single most frequent clonotype in two of eight donors.

The treatment or condition label, read with the paper, signifies: in vitro stimulation with specific CMV peptide epitopes to enrich CMV-specific T cells. The sequencing machine was an Illumina HiSeq 1500. TCRdb reprocessed the public reads (quality trimming at Q25 with fastp, clone calling with MiXCR) and kept in-frame beta chains. Each record represents a unique CDR3 protein, reported with the most common genes and DNA among its rows. The sample table records about 890,000 distinct CDR3 sequences; roughly 30% of these occur just once. The ten largest clonotypes hold more than 13% of the sample. The CDR3 measures 12 amino acids from cysteine to phenylalanine. Of the read, only the CDR3 DNA is kept; its 36 bases are in frame from base 1. CDR1 SGHTS and CDR2 YDEGEE are derived from the germline V gene. V is reduced by 4 bases and J by 5 bases, leaving a spacing of 9 bases between them.

The chain uses TRBV5-8 and TRBJ2-5; the D segment cannot be called with confidence. The input for sequencing was cultured CD8+ T cells from PBMCs, taken from culture after CMV antigen stimulation. The sequence came from a human donor in good health (CMV status not recorded). Some clones in this sample may be carry-over from other donors' samples. The sequence in DNA is TGTGCCAGCAGCGAACTTTGGGAGACCCAGTACTTC. It is translated as CASSELWETQYF. Outside the CDR3, residues come from the reference TRBV5-8 and TRBJ2-5 proteins, so the full variable domain is: EAGVTQSPTHLIKTRGQQATLRCSPISGHTSVYWYQQALGLGLQFLLWYDEGEERNRGNFPPRFSGRQFPNYSSELNVNALELEDSALYLCASSELWETQYFGPGTRLLVL.